This T cell receptor beta chain is from a study of T cell changes during pregnancy in multiple sclerosis. The CDR3 is 15 amino acids. Germline V CDR1 and CDR2: SGHTA, FQGNSA. V gave up 5 bases and J gave up 9 bases; unmatched junction bases: 5. Measured with immunoSEQ multiplex PCR; TCRdb has only the in-frame clones, and not every one. The sample lists about 72,000 clones; roughly 91% were seen once. Material: peripheral blood, obtained in the third trimester of pregnancy. The chain uses TRBV7-2 and TRBJ2-1; 15 bases agree with TRBD2. This receptor was obtained from a female donor in good health, enrolled as a control in a pregnancy study. This CDR3 reads CASSTGLAGGAEQFF. DNA of the CDR3: TGTGCCAGCAGCACCGGACTAGCGGGAGGGGCTGAGCAGTTCTTC.